One sample yielded the 8 T cell receptor beta chains listed below, sequenced in a study of blood T cell repertoires in COVID-19 (dated by TCRdb to 2018 to 2020). Library preparation was by the immunoSEQ multiplex PCR assay. TCRdb holds this immuneACCESS table with in-frame rearrangements only. Some clones are missing; in checked studies, unresolved V genes explain under half, and the rest has no known cause. Within this sample are roughly 54,000 clones, with over 80% of them counted one time only. About 7.3% of the sample lies in the top ten. The specimen was peripheral blood. The origin of the receptors is a woman between 55 and 75 years old with active or convalescent COVID-19.

As DNA, the CDR3 is TGTGCCAGCTCACCCTTAACAGGGGAAGAGACCCAGTACTTC. As protein: CASSPLTGEETQYF. The chain carries TRBV18 and TRBJ2-5; 7 nucleotides line up with TRBD1. Germline CDR1 and CDR2: KGHSH and LQKENI. The CDR3 has 14 amino acids. Trimming cost V 3 bases and J 3 bases; bases outside gene matches: 4.

The count of this clone is one. The chain couples TRBV9 to TRBJ1-2, with 8 bases matching TRBD1. This CDR3 comprises 12 residues. Germline values: CDR1 SGDLS, CDR2 YYNGEE. V lost 4 bases, J lost 9 bases, and 5 bases stayed unmatched. The CDR3 DNA reads as TGTGCCAGCAGCCTCGGACAGGGCAGCTACACCTTC. It codes for CASSLGQGSYTF.

This chain uses TRBV30 with TRBJ1-1; D ambiguous. Germline V gene sequence: CDR1 GTSNPN, CDR2 SVGIG (reference sequence). The V and J ends lost 4 bases and 0 bases respectively, with 18 bases between them. The length of the CDR3 is 16 residues. In DNA form, the CDR3 reads TGTGCCTGGACTTTCGCTGCGTGGTCGGTGAACACTGAAGCTTTCTTT. It is translated as CAWTFAAWSVNTEAFF. Using reference TRBV30 and TRBJ1-1 for the parts outside the CDR3, the full variable domain is SQTIHQWPATLVQPVGSPLSLECTVEGTSNPNLYWYRQAAGRGLQLLFYSVGIGQISSEVPQNLSASRPQDRQFILSSKKLLLSDSGFYLCAWTFAAWSVNTEAFFGQGTRLTVV.

The chain is built from TRBV29-1 and TRBJ2-7; D is perhaps TRBD2 (5 bases). The CDR3 extends over 16 amino acids. V was clipped by 0 bases and J by 0 bases, with 15 bases between them. CDR1 and CDR2 (germline): SQVTM, ANQGSEA. The CDR3 DNA follows: TGCAGCGTTGAAGATCGCTTTTCGGGGAACTCCTACGAGCAGTACTTC. It translates to CSVEDRFSGNSYEQYF.

This chain connects TRBV1 to TRBJ1-2; TRBD1, the D gene given by the table, was not confirmed from the DNA. TRBV1 is reported as a pseudogene. This CDR3 region has 15 residues. The CDR3 DNA is TGCACCAGCGCCTACCCAGGGGGCCGACCCTATGGCTACACCTTC. Translating gives CTSAYPGGRPYGYTF.

This clone was seen a few times. The chain carries TRBV6-1 and TRBJ2-7; 8 bases line up with TRBD1. Germline V gene lookup returns CDR1 MNHNS and CDR2 SASEGT. The length of the CDR3 is 15 residues. With V trimmed by 2 bases and J by 0 bases, 3 bases remained unmatched. The CDR3: CASSEWGTGSYEQYF. In nucleotides, the CDR3 is TGTGCCAGCAGTGAATGGGGGACAGGCTCCTACGAGCAGTACTTC.

The chain couples TRBV3-1 (or the pseudogene TRBV3-2) to TRBJ1-1, with 10 bases identical to TRBD1. The V gene's germline CDR1 is LGHDT and CDR2 YNNKEL (reference sequence). The CDR3 spans 15 residues. V was clipped by 4 bases and J by 1 base; unmatched bases: 3. The CDR3, as DNA: TGTGCCAGCAGCCTCGGACAGGGGGGGAACACTGAAGCTTTCTTT. It encodes CASSLGQGGNTEAFF.

This rearrangement joins TRBV9 to TRBJ2-1, with D hard to call. CDR3 length: 13 amino acids. CDR1 is SGDLS, CDR2 YYNGEE, per germline. V gave up 0 bases and J gave up 5 bases, with 6 bases separating them. CDR3 sequence reads: CASSVAMNNEQFF. The CDR3 DNA reads TGTGCCAGCAGCGTAGCTATGAACAATGAGCAGTTCTTC. The whole variable domain, remainder taken from reference TRBV9 and TRBJ2-1, is DSGVTQTPKHLITATGQRVTLRCSPRSGDLSVYWYQQSLDQGLQFLIQYYNGEERAKGNILERFSAQQFPDLHSELNLSSLELGDSALYFCASSVAMNNEQFFGPGTRLTVL.